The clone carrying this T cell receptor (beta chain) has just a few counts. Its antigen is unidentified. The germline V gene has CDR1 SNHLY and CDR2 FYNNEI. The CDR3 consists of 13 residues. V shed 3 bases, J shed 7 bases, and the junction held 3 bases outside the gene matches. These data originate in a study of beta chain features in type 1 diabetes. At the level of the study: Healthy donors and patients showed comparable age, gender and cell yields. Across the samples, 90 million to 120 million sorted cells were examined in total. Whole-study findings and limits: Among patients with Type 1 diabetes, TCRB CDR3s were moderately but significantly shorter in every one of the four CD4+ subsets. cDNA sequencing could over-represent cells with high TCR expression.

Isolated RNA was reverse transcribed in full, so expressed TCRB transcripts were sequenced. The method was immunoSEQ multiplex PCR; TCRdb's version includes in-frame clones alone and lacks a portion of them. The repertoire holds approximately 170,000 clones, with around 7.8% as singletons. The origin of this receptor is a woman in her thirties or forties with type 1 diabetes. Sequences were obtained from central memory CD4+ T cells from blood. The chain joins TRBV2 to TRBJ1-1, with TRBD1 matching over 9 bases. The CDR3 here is CASSEQTGGEAFF. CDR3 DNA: TGTGCCAGCAGTGAGCAGACAGGGGGTGAAGCTTTCTTT.